The subject of this entry is one T cell receptor (beta chain). Its antigen is not known. These data originate in a study of glioma-infiltrating T cells after dendritic cell vaccination. Regarding the study as a whole: Complete blood and tumor specimen sets were limited to few patients. Higher TCR clonality did not directly relate to longer survival.

TCRB CDR3 was amplified from 2 ug genomic DNA or less. Sequencing was performed with immunoSEQ multiplex PCR; in TCRdb, only in-frame clones are kept and a portion is missing. The sample lists some 100,000 clones; 85% to 90% were seen once. The receptor was isolated from a human donor with glioblastoma. The input for sequencing was blood, taken before dendritic cell vaccination.

CDR3 amino acids: CASRNGGAGNTIYF. CDR3 in DNA: TGTGCCAGCAGGAACGGGGGGGCGGGAAACACCATATATTTT. The chain combines TRBV6-5 with TRBJ1-3, with a weak D call TRBD1 (6 bases). Trimming cost V 6 bases and J 4 bases, with 13 bases left between them. This CDR3 has 14 residues. Germline CDR1 and CDR2: MNHEY and SVGAGI.